A selection of T cell receptor beta chains follows, all from one sample in a study of blood T cell repertoires in COVID-19. Libraries were prepared by immunoSEQ multiplex PCR; TCRdb keeps only in-frame clonotypes and omits some of them. The sample includes about 440,000 clones, about 90% of them seen just once. The sequencing sample was made of PBMCs or T cells enriched from blood (not recorded which). Receptor source: a man aged 18-30 years who had recovered from COVID-19. Both conserved end residues are part of each CDR3. D genes are given only for firm matches. Only some rows state a clone size, as once, few, many or a class for expanded clones.

clone size: NA; J gene: TRBJ1-6; V gene: TRBV10-2; D gene: NA; CDR3 length: 15; CDR3 protein: CASSALTTDNSPLHF; CDR3 DNA: TGCGCCAGCAGTGCGCTGACAACGGATAATTCACCCCTCCACTTT
clone size: NA; J gene: TRBJ1-1; V gene: TRBV6-5; D gene: NA; CDR3 length: 13; CDR3 protein: CASPNREGLEAFF; CDR3 DNA: TGTGCCAGCCCAAACAGGGAAGGATTAGAAGCTTTCTTT
clone size: NA; J gene: TRBJ2-2; V gene: TRBV28; D gene: NA; CDR3 length: 14; CDR3 protein: CASRRPGNTGELFF; CDR3 DNA: TGTGCCAGCAGACGTCCGGGGAACACCGGGGAGCTGTTTTTT
clone size: NA; J gene: TRBJ2-1; V gene: TRBV3-1/TRBV3-2; D gene: NA; CDR3 length: 14; CDR3 protein: CASSQTGLRNEQFF; CDR3 DNA: TGTGCCAGCAGCCAAACAGGGCTAAGGAATGAGCAGTTCTTC
clone size: NA; J gene: TRBJ1-3; V gene: TRBV6-5; D gene: TRBD1; CDR3 length: 14; CDR3 protein: CASRSDRVEHTIYF; CDR3 DNA: TGTGCCAGCAGATCCGACAGGGTCGAACACACCATATATTTT
clone size: NA; J gene: TRBJ1-2; V gene: TRBV28; D gene: TRBD1; CDR3 length: 14; CDR3 protein: CASQQGAGRYGYTF; CDR3 DNA: TGTGCCAGCCAACAGGGGGCCGGGCGCTATGGCTACACCTTC
clone size: NA; J gene: TRBJ1-3; V gene: TRBV28; D gene: NA; CDR3 length: 14; CDR3 protein: CASSDGGGGNTIYF; CDR3 DNA: TGTGCCAGCAGTGACGGGGGAGGGGGAAACACCATATATTTT
clone size: NA; J gene: TRBJ1-3; V gene: TRBV5-1; D gene: NA; CDR3 length: 15; CDR3 protein: CASQPHHSSGNTIYF; CDR3 DNA: TGCGCCAGCCAACCCCACCACTCCTCTGGAAACACCATATATTTT
clone size: NA; J gene: TRBJ1-5; V gene: TRBV30; D gene: TRBD1; CDR3 length: 13; CDR3 protein: CAWSVQGNQPQHF; CDR3 DNA: TGTGCCTGGAGTGTACAGGGGAATCAGCCCCAGCATTTT
clone size: NA; J gene: TRBJ1-6; V gene: TRBV6-5; D gene: NA; CDR3 length: 14; CDR3 protein: CASTPGRADSPLHF; CDR3 DNA: TGTGCCAGCACCCCCGGCAGGGCTGATTCACCCCTCCACTTT
clone size: once; J gene: TRBJ2-2; V gene: TRBV29-1; D gene: NA; CDR3 length: 13; CDR3 protein: CSVGDMNTGELFF; CDR3 DNA: TGCAGCGTGGGTGACATGAACACCGGGGAGCTGTTTTTT
clone size: few; J gene: TRBJ1-1; V gene: TRBV2; D gene: TRBD1; CDR3 length: 13; CDR3 protein: CASRETGGTEAFF; CDR3 DNA: TGTGCCAGCAGGGAGACAGGGGGAACTGAAGCTTTCTTT
clone size: NA; J gene: TRBJ1-4; V gene: TRBV3-1/TRBV3-2; D gene: NA; CDR3 length: 17; CDR3 protein: CASSHSRVRATNEKLFF; CDR3 DNA: TGTGCCAGCAGCCATTCCAGGGTCCGGGCGACTAATGAAAAACTGTTTTTT
clone size: NA; J gene: TRBJ2-2; V gene: TRBV11-1; D gene: NA; CDR3 length: 13; CDR3 protein: CASSSLNTGELFF; CDR3 DNA: TGTGCCAGCAGCTCCTTGAACACCGGGGAGCTGTTTTTT
clone size: NA; J gene: TRBJ1-4; V gene: TRBV28; D gene: NA; CDR3 length: 16; CDR3 protein: CASSPGFGQGREKLFF; CDR3 DNA: TGTGCCAGCAGCCCCGGGTTTGGGCAGGGTCGTGAAAAACTGTTTTTT
clone size: few; J gene: TRBJ1-4; V gene: TRBV2; D gene: NA; CDR3 length: 13; CDR3 protein: CASRAAEGEKLFF; CDR3 DNA: TGTGCCAGCCGGGCTGCGGAGGGGGAAAAACTGTTTTTT
clone size: once; J gene: TRBJ1-1; V gene: TRBV4-1; D gene: NA; CDR3 length: 14; CDR3 protein: CASSHLGENTEAFF; CDR3 DNA: TGCGCCAGCAGCCACCTCGGAGAGAACACTGAAGCTTTCTTT